The T cell receptor beta chain described here comes from a study of blood T cell repertoires in COVID-19. Overall study: Sites across the United States, Italy and Spain contributed samples from acute and convalescent COVID-19. Sources were T cells, B-cell-depleted T cells, or PBMCs; the material itself was cDNA or gDNA.

Seattle participants joined during active infection and were tracked over time. Germline V gene sequence: CDR1 GTSNPN, CDR2 SVGIG (reference sequence). Trimming pared 5 bases from V and 0 bases from J, leaving 14 bases between. This CDR3 spans 15 amino acids. In the authors' workflow: Researchers report that nucleated cell counts were estimated from reference gene primer amplification. Sequencing used immunoSEQ multiplex PCR; TCRdb keeps in-frame clones, though not all of them. The V and J calls and clone size were taken over from that table, and D and trimming were inferred from the DNA. The sample includes 85,000 to 100,000 clones, approximately 80% of them seen just once.

This sequence joins TRBV30 and TRBJ1-5, with a weak D call TRBD1 (6 bases). The TCR was taken from a man older than 75 with COVID-19, enrolled during active disease. Sample: peripheral blood. In nucleotides, the CDR3 is TGTGCCTGGGGGGACAAAGGATATAGCAATCAGCCCCAGCATTTT. Amino acids: CAWGDKGYSNQPQHF.